These 16 T cell receptor beta chains were sequenced from one sample in a study of T-cell reconstitution after alpha-beta-depleted transplantation in children. Unique molecular identifiers featured in how the TCRbeta library was prepared. A single record per CDR3 protein comes from TCRdb applying MiXCR to the PCR reads. Of 450,000 to 600,000 distinct CDR3 sequences in the sample, roughly a tenth are singletons; the top ten hold 2%. This sample comprised PBMCs, obtained before TCRalphabeta/CD19-depleted stem cell transplant. The receptor set was obtained from a child aged 2 to 15 with inherited bone marrow failure, due to receive a stem cell transplant.

Ten or more counts support this clonotype. The V call is TRBV12-3 or TRBV12-4, the J call TRBJ2-7, with D possibly TRBD1 on 5 matching bases. V lost 5 bases and J lost 4, with 9 bases in between. CDR3 size: 12 residues. The CDR3 loop is CASSLRVYEQYF. The CDR3 DNA reads TGTGCCAGCAGTCTCAGGGTATACGAGCAGTACTTC.

This chain connects TRBV12-3 or TRBV12-4 to TRBJ2-2; D might be TRBD2 (6 bases). The CDR3 contains 16 residues. V was clipped by 3 bases and J by 4 bases, with 15 bases between them. In DNA form, the CDR3 reads TGTGCCAGCAGTTTCGGGGTAGCGGCGCTCACCGGGGAGCTGTTTTTT. The encoded protein is CASSFGVAALTGELFF.

In its sample, this clonotype was seen many times. In DNA form, the CDR3 reads TGTGCCAGCAGCTTACAGGAGGGGGGGGAATACAATGAGCAGTTCTTC. Translation gives CASSLQEGGEYNEQFF. J is TRBJ2-1 and V is TRBV7-9; weak D call: TRBD2 (7 bases). The length of the CDR3 is 16 residues. Trimming pared 2 bases from V and 4 bases from J, leaving 15 bases between. Germline values: CDR1 SEHNR, CDR2 FQNEAQ (reference sequence). The whole variable domain, remainder taken from reference TRBV7-9 and TRBJ2-1, is DTGVSQNPRHKITKRGQNVTFRCDPISEHNRLYWYRQTLGQGPEFLTYFQNEAQLEKSRLLSDRFSAERPKGSFSTLEIQRTEQGDSAMYLCASSLQEGGEYNEQFFGPGTRLTVL.

The sample holds a few counts of this clonotype. The V and J genes are TRBV30 and TRBJ2-7; TRBD2 matches at 9 bases. The CDR3 length is 13 residues. Trimming cost V 5 bases and J 0 bases; bases outside gene matches: 2. Germline V gene sequence: CDR1 GTSNPN, CDR2 SVGIG (reference sequence). The CDR3 nucleotides are TGTGCCTGGGGGGGACTAGCCTCCTACGAGCAGTACTTC. It yields the protein CAWGGLASYEQYF.

In its sample, this clonotype was seen many times. The chain employs TRBV29-1 and TRBJ2-3; D call uncertain. The germline V gene encodes CDR1 SQVTM and CDR2 ANQGSEA. Trimming stripped 4 bases from V and 5 bases from J, with 13 bases between. This CDR3 spans 13 amino acids. CDR3: CSVAGRRRDTQYF. CDR3 nucleotide sequence: TGCAGCGTTGCAGGTCGCCGTAGAGATACGCAGTATTTT.

This clonotype showed up many times. The chain employs TRBV3-1 and TRBJ2-2; 10 bases are shared with TRBD2. V dropped 2 bases and J dropped 4; count of bases not matched to a gene: 4. CDR3 length equals 16 residues. Germline V lookup: CDR1 LGHDT, CDR2 YNNKEL (reference sequence). This chain's CDR3 is CASSQSGRAPTGELFF. CDR3 coding DNA: TGTGCCAGCAGCCAAAGCGGGAGGGCCCCCACCGGGGAGCTGTTTTTT.

This clonotype has at least ten counts. This chain uses TRBV19 with TRBJ2-6; D gene uncertain. Germline CDR1 and CDR2: LNHDA and SQIVND (reference sequence). The CDR3 totals 16 residues. Trimming took off 4 bases at V and 0 bases at J, with 10 bases between the two ends. The CDR3 sequence is CASSKVGSSGANVLTF. The DNA for the CDR3 is TGTGCCAGTAGTAAGGTTGGGTCCTCTGGGGCCAACGTCCTGACTTTC.

This clonotype was seen repeatedly, ten times or more. J is TRBJ2-7 and V is TRBV20-1, with D possibly being TRBD1 or TRBD2 (6 bases each). This CDR3 contains 15 residues. Germline V gene data show CDR1 as DFQATT and CDR2 as SNEGSKA (reference sequence). Between the trimmed V and J ends, which lost 0 bases and 1 base, there was a span of 13 bases. DNA of the CDR3: TGCAGTGCTAGAGATCACGGGGGCAGTTCCTACGAGCAGTACTTC. Translated: CSARDHGGSSYEQYF.

This clonotype was observed at least ten times. CDR3 bases: TGTGCCAGCAGCTTATTCCACAATGAGCAGTTCTTC. Translation gives CASSLFHNEQFF. This chain connects TRBV7-6 to TRBJ2-1; the D is unclear. The CDR3 has 12 amino acids. Germline CDR1 reads SGHVS; CDR2 reads FNYEAQ. Trimming pared 2 bases from V and 5 bases from J, leaving 4 bases between.

This clonotype was seen repeatedly, ten times or more. The rearrangement joins TRBV29-1 to TRBJ2-3; no definite D call. Germline V gives CDR1 SQVTM, CDR2 ANQGSEA. With 4 bases removed from V and 1 base from J, the gap between germline ends came to 12 bases. This CDR3 spans 14 amino acids. DNA for the CDR3: TGCAGCGTTGTTCAGGTTGTACGCACAGATACGCAGTATTTT. Amino acids: CSVVQVVRTDTQYF.

The chain carries TRBV30 and TRBJ2-1; D gene uncertain. With 4 bases removed from V and 6 bases from J, the gap between germline ends came to 10 bases. The CDR3 length is 12 residues. Germline V gene data show CDR1 as GTSNPN and CDR2 as SVGIG (reference sequence). Written as DNA, the CDR3 is TGTGCCTGGACTAGGTACGCCAATGAGCAGTTCTTC. Its protein product is CAWTRYANEQFF.

This clonotype was seen repeatedly, ten times or more. The gene calls are TRBV11-2 and TRBJ1-1, with a tentative D call TRBD1 (5 bases). The germline gives CDR1 SGHAT, CDR2 FQNNGV. CDR3 length: 13 residues. V gave up 3 bases and J gave up 6 bases, with 11 bases separating them. The CDR3 spells CASSLVRVPEAFF. The DNA of the CDR3 is TGTGCCAGCAGCTTGGTCAGGGTCCCTGAAGCTTTCTTT.

This clonotype was seen ten or more times. The V gene is TRBV10-1, the J gene TRBJ1-2, with no clear D. Germline CDR1 WNHNN, CDR2 SYGVQD (reference sequence). The CDR3 loop spans 12 amino acids. V lost 6 bases, J lost 1 base, and 6 bases lay in between. CDR3 residues: CASSGSNYGYTF. The CDR3 DNA reads as TGCGCCAGCAGCGGCAGTAACTATGGCTACACCTTC.

This clonotype was recorded many times. The CDR3 DNA follows: TGTGCCAGCAGTTACCCCGGGACAGGGATCGCCCTCGAGCAGTACTTC. Its translation is CASSYPGTGIALEQYF. The chain is built from TRBV6-2 or TRBV6-3 and TRBJ2-7, with 9 bases identical to TRBD1. There are 16 residues in the CDR3. Germline CDR1 and CDR2: MNHEY and SVGEGT. V gave up 2 bases and J gave up 6 bases; unmatched junction bases: 11.

This clonotype was counted only a few times. CDR3 nucleotide sequence: TGTGCCAGCAGCTTAGGTATGGACAACTCCTACGAGCAGTACTTC. This translates into CASSLGMDNSYEQYF. The chain carries TRBV7-8 and TRBJ2-7; possible D gene TRBD1, 5 bases. This CDR3 spans 15 amino acids. CDR1 and CDR2 from the germline V gene are SGHVS and FQNEAQ. The germline V and J ends were trimmed by 1 base and 0 bases, with 10 bases remaining between them.

This clonotype appeared many times. This chain uses TRBV4-1 with TRBJ2-7; 12 bases fit TRBD2. The length of the CDR3 is 15 residues. V was pared by 0 bases and J by 7 bases, with 4 bases of the junction left unmatched. Germline CDR1 and CDR2: MGHRA and YSYEKL. Here the CDR3 reads CASSQELAGGPEQYF. In DNA, the CDR3 is TGCGCCAGCAGCCAAGAGCTAGCGGGAGGGCCGGAGCAGTACTTC.